This entry lists 25 T cell receptor beta chains sequenced from one sample in a study of cytomegalovirus exposure and HLA in healthy donors (dated by TCRdb to about 2017). Library preparation employed the immunoSEQ multiplex PCR assay. What TCRdb holds here is the immuneACCESS table cut down to in-frame rearrangements. Part of the clones is not present; checked against another copy, under half of the missing clones reflect an unresolved V gene, and the others are unexplained. A total of 95,000 to 150,000 clones appear in this sample, around 96% of them only once. About 1.7% of the sample comes from the top ten. Specimen: PBMCs. Source of these receptors: a man between 18 and 29 years old in good health and CMV-seronegative.

V and J are TRBV4-2 and TRBJ2-4; TRBD1 agrees at 9 bases. There are 20 residues in the CDR3. Germline loops: CDR1 LGHNA, CDR2 YNFKEQ. After removal of 4 bases from V and 1 base from J, the junction contained 17 bases not matched to a gene. The CDR3 region is CASSRRPGTGYEEAKNIQYF. DNA for the CDR3: TGTGCCAGCAGCCGCCGCCCCGGGACAGGGTACGAGGAGGCCAAAAACATTCAGTACTTC.

This clone is a singleton in its sample. The chain combines TRBV13 with TRBJ2-3; 8 bases map to TRBD2. From germline, CDR1 is PRHDT and CDR2 FYEKMQ (reference sequence). With 4 bases clipped from V and 2 bases from J, the junction kept 8 bases outside the gene matches. CDR3 length equals 16 residues. CDR3 residues: CASSSRGGALTDTQYF. CDR3 DNA: TGTGCCAGCAGCTCTCGGGGGGGGGCCCTCACAGATACGCAGTATTTT.

The rearrangement links TRBV18 to TRBJ2-2; tentative D call: TRBD1 (5 bases). Trimming cost V 6 bases and J 7 bases, with 12 bases left between them. Germline-derived CDR1 and CDR2 are KGHSH and LQKENI. The CDR3 sequence is 13 residues long. As DNA, the CDR3 is TGTGCCAGCTCTCGCAGGGATAGCGGGGAGCTGTTTTTT. This gives the protein CASSRRDSGELFF. Together with reference TRBV18 and TRBJ2-2, the CDR3 gives the full variable domain: NAGVMQNPRHLVRRRGQEARLRCSPMKGHSHVYWYRQLPEEGLKFMVYLQKENIIDESGMPKERFSAEFPKEGPSILRIQQVVRGDSAAYFCASSRRDSGELFFGEGSRLTVL.

V gene TRBV7-9 combines with J gene TRBJ2-7, with D maybe TRBD2 (7 bases). CDR1 is SEHNR and CDR2 is FQNEAQ in the germline V gene (reference sequence). The CDR3 has 16 amino acids. Trimming took off 4 bases at V and 6 bases at J, with 22 bases between the two ends. The DNA of the CDR3 is TGTGCCAGCAGCTCCCTCGGAGTGAGGGGAGGGGGCGAGCAGTACTTC. This translates into CASSSLGVRGGGEQYF.

This chain links TRBV13 with TRBJ2-1; 12 bases fit TRBD2. Germline lookup yields CDR1 PRHDT and CDR2 FYEKMQ (reference sequence). This CDR3 region has 16 residues. V trimming: 4 bases; J trimming: 8 bases; junction bases outside the gene matches: 9. The DNA of the CDR3 is TGTGCCAGCAGCTCCCTAGCGGGAGGGCCCCTGGATGAGCAGTTCTTC. Translating gives CASSSLAGGPLDEQFF.

The chain joins TRBV9 to TRBJ2-1, with TRBD2 matching 9 bases. CDR3 length equals 16 residues. With 10 bases clipped from V and 6 bases from J, the junction kept 17 bases outside the gene matches. Germline V gene sequence: CDR1 SGDLS, CDR2 YYNGEE. Here the CDR3 reads CAVDYGGTSSINEQFF. CDR3 in DNA: TGTGCCGTGGATTATGGGGGGACTAGCTCAATCAATGAGCAGTTCTTC.

The rearrangement links TRBV5-1 to TRBJ2-5; 7 positions match TRBD2. Germline V gives CDR1 SGHRS, CDR2 YFSETQ. J gave up 2 bases and V 3 bases, and 4 bases lay outside the gene matches. There are 14 residues in the CDR3. The CDR3 nucleotides are TGCGCCAGCAGCTCTACTAGCGTTCAAGAGACCCAGTACTTC. Encoded protein: CASSSTSVQETQYF. Complete variable domain (other parts from reference TRBV5-1 and TRBJ2-5): KAGVTQTPRYLIKTRGQQVTLSCSPISGHRSVSWYQQTPGQGLQFLFEYFSETQRNKGNFPGRFSGRQFSNSRSEMNVSTLELGDSALYLCASSSTSVQETQYFGPGTRLLVL.

This clone was detected only once. The V call is TRBV7-9, the J call TRBJ1-4; tentatively, D is TRBD1 (5 bases). Trimming shortened V by 3 bases and J by 0 bases, and 17 bases separated the two germline ends. The CDR3 is made up of 18 amino acids. Germline CDR1 is SEHNR and CDR2 is FQNEAQ (reference sequence). This CDR3 reads CASSLGQGRVATNEKLFF. CDR3 sequence (DNA): TGTGCCAGCAGCTTGGGGCAAGGACGGGTTGCAACTAATGAAAAACTGTTTTTT.

This chain links TRBV29-1 with TRBJ2-7; 11 bases align to TRBD1. J gave up 1 base and V 7 bases, and 9 bases lay outside the gene matches. The CDR3 has 15 amino acids. Germline loops: CDR1 SQVTM, CDR2 ANQGSEA. The CDR3 sequence is CSGIPGQGGSYEQYF. The DNA of the CDR3 is TGCAGCGGGATCCCGGGACAGGGGGGTTCCTACGAGCAGTACTTC.

The rearrangement uses TRBV29-1 and TRBJ2-3; 11 nucleotides agree with TRBD1. The V gene end was trimmed by 0 bases and the J gene end by 2 bases; junction bases not matched to a gene: 10. The CDR3 loop spans 18 amino acids. Per the germline V gene, CDR1 is SQVTM and CDR2 is ANQGSEA. CDR3 protein: CSVEDINGTGGLTDTQYF. DNA of the CDR3: TGCAGCGTTGAAGACATAAACGGGACAGGGGGTCTCACAGATACGCAGTATTTT.

This clone was detected once. The V gene is TRBV7-9, the J gene TRBJ1-1; no clear D gene. CDR3 length equals 14 residues. V was shortened by 3 bases and J by 0 bases, with 8 bases between the two germline ends. Germline CDR1 SEHNR, CDR2 FQNEAQ (reference sequence). The CDR3 loop reads CASSFGQLNTEAFF. The CDR3, as DNA: TGTGCCAGCAGCTTTGGGCAGCTGAACACTGAAGCTTTCTTT.

The chain uses TRBV7-2 and TRBJ2-7, with TRBD1 matching 10 bases. There are 16 residues in the CDR3. The V segment lost 3 bases and the J segment 2 bases; nucleotides outside the gene matches: 7. The germline V gene encodes CDR1 SGHTA and CDR2 FQGNSA. CDR3 sequence reads: CASSFWGQGKTYEQYF. The DNA for the CDR3 is TGTGCCAGCAGCTTTTGGGGACAGGGGAAGACCTACGAGCAGTACTTC.

The chain uses TRBV19 and TRBJ2-2; 8 bases are a match to TRBD2. The ends lost 3 bases at V and 5 bases at J; junction bases unmatched: 5. In germline, CDR1 is LNHDA, CDR2 SQIVND (reference sequence). The CDR3 sequence is 15 residues long. The CDR3 loop reads CASSIAGGATGELFF. CDR3 in DNA: TGTGCCAGTAGTATCGCGGGAGGCGCTACCGGGGAGCTGTTTTTT.

The V call is TRBV2, the J call TRBJ1-1, with D tentatively TRBD1 (6 bases). Trimming left V 7 bases short and J 0 bases short, with 12 bases between. Germline V gives CDR1 SNHLY, CDR2 FYNNEI. The CDR3 has 14 amino acids. The CDR3 region is CASNYRAMNTEAFF. CDR3 in DNA: TGTGCCAGCAATTACAGGGCGATGAACACTGAAGCTTTCTTT.

This chain connects TRBV11-2 to TRBJ1-1; 7 bases line up with TRBD1. The CDR3 spans 14 residues. Germline lookup yields CDR1 SGHAT and CDR2 FQNNGV. The junction had 6 bases not matched to a gene; V was cut back by 7 bases and J by 1 base. This chain's CDR3 is CASTQNRGNTEAFF. The CDR3 DNA follows: TGTGCCAGCACCCAAAACAGGGGGAACACTGAAGCTTTCTTT. The full variable domain, completed using reference TRBV11-2 and TRBJ1-1, is EAGVAQSPRYKIIEKRQSVAFWCNPISGHATLYWYQQILGQGPKLLIQFQNNGVVDDSQLPKDRFSAERLKGVDSTLKIQPAKLEDSAVYLCASTQNRGNTEAFFGQGTRLTVV.

The chain links TRBV21-1 to TRBJ1-2; TRBD1, the D gene given by the table, was not confirmed from the DNA. TRBV21-1 is marked as a pseudogene. The length of the CDR3 is 16 residues. The CDR3 bases are TGTGCCAGCAGCATCCCGGGACAGGGAACAATCTATGGCTACACCTTC. The encoded protein is CASSIPGQGTIYGYTF.

The chain uses TRBV9 and TRBJ2-1; 9 bases map to TRBD1. Trimming at V came to 3 bases and at J to 9 bases, leaving 10 bases not matched to a gene. Germline CDR1 SGDLS, CDR2 YYNGEE. The CDR3 extends over 15 amino acids. CDR3 DNA: TGTGCCAGCAGCGCCGCAGGGACAGGGTTGATTGAGCAGTTCTTC. Its translation: CASSAAGTGLIEQFF.

The DNA for the CDR3 is TGTGCCAGCAGCCAGGGGGGACAGGGGACTGAAGCTTTCTTT. It codes for CASSQGGQGTEAFF. The chain links TRBV11-3 to TRBJ1-1, with 10 bases matching TRBD1. The CDR3 is 14 amino acids. Germline assignment: CDR1 SGHNT and CDR2 YENEEA. J lost 5 bases, V lost 5 bases, and 5 bases had no gene match.

The rearrangement joins TRBV9 to TRBJ2-1; D is undetermined. Germline assignment: CDR1 SGDLS and CDR2 YYNGEE. This CDR3 is 13 amino acids long. The germline V and J ends were trimmed by 0 bases and 7 bases, with 8 bases remaining between them. CDR3 bases: TGTGCCAGCAGCGTAGGTTCCGGGAATGAGCAGTTCTTC. It is translated as CASSVGSGNEQFF.

V gene TRBV4-1 combines with J gene TRBJ2-7, with TRBD2 matching 8 bases. Germline V CDR1 and CDR2: MGHRA, YSYEKL. The CDR3 extends over 15 amino acids. After removal of 1 base from V and 7 bases from J, the junction contained 9 bases not matched to a gene. CDR3 bases: TGCGCCAGCAGCCAAGTCGATGCGGGAGGCGGGGAGCAGTACTTC. Translating gives CASSQVDAGGGEQYF.

The V and J genes are TRBV9 and TRBJ2-7; perhaps TRBD1 as D (6 bases). This CDR3 contains 13 residues. Germline V gene lookup returns CDR1 SGDLS and CDR2 YYNGEE. V was clipped by 4 bases and J by 4 bases, with 12 bases between them. In DNA, the CDR3 is TGTGCCAGCAGCCCCCCACAGGGTTACGAGCAGTACTTC. Encoded protein: CASSPPQGYEQYF.

The chain couples TRBV19 to TRBJ1-1, with D maybe TRBD1 (6 bases). The CDR3 contains 15 residues. Germline values: CDR1 LNHDA, CDR2 SQIVND (reference sequence). V was trimmed by 4 bases and J by 1 base, leaving 13 bases between them. CDR3 sequence reads: CASSRLGARNTEAFF. For the CDR3, the DNA is TGTGCCAGTAGTAGGTTGGGGGCCAGGAACACTGAAGCTTTCTTT.

The rearrangement joins TRBV25-1 to TRBJ2-1, with a weak D call TRBD2 (6 bases). The V and J ends lost 5 bases and 6 bases respectively, with 20 bases between them. Germline assignment: CDR1 MGHDK and CDR2 SYGVNS. This CDR3 has 16 amino acids. This chain's CDR3 is CASSFGRGTGANEQFF. The CDR3 DNA reads TGTGCCAGCAGTTTCGGCCGGGGGACTGGGGCCAATGAGCAGTTCTTC. Using reference TRBV25-1 and TRBJ2-1 for the parts outside the CDR3, the full variable domain is EADIYQTPRYLVIGTGKKITLECSQTMGHDKMYWYQQDPGMELHLIHYSYGVNSTEKGDLSSESTVSRIRTEHFPLTLESARPSHTSQYLCASSFGRGTGANEQFFGPGTRLTVL.

V usage is TRBV9 and J usage is TRBJ2-5; the D gene is possibly TRBD2 (6 bases). This CDR3 has 15 residues. From germline, CDR1 is SGDLS and CDR2 YYNGEE. V lost 0 bases and J 2 bases, leaving 11 bases between the germline ends. In nucleotides, the CDR3 is TGTGCCAGCAGCGTAGGGGGACTCACACAAGAGACCCAGTACTTC. It is translated as CASSVGGLTQETQYF.

The genes are TRBV29-1 and TRBJ2-1, with 7 positions matching TRBD2. The germline V gene encodes CDR1 SQVTM and CDR2 ANQGSEA. The CDR3 length is 16 residues. J was trimmed by 5 bases and V by 0 bases; bases with no gene match: 10. The CDR3 here is CSVEDISLADHNEQFF. The CDR3 nucleotides read TGCAGCGTTGAAGATATTAGTCTAGCGGATCACAATGAGCAGTTCTTC.